Listed below are T cell receptor beta chains from one sample, sequenced in a study of T cell responses to AZD1222 COVID-19 vaccine. Using immunoSEQ multiplex PCR, the repertoire was profiled, and TCRdb retains in-frame clones only, with some absent. The sample has approximately 110,000 clones, roughly 87% seen once; the top ten hold about 1.2%. Material: peripheral blood, obtained on day 0 of AZD1222 vaccination. The receptors originated from an adult in good health. The CDR3 runs from the conserved cysteine through the conserved F or W. Each record gives: CDR3 DNA, CDR3 protein, J gene, V gene, D gene, clone size. The D gene is left open where the match is weak. Some rows mark clone size as missing; the rest say once, few, many or name a class of expanded clone.

TGTGCCACCAGCAGCCGCAGACAGCACTCTGGGGCCAACGTCCTGACTTTC	CATSSRRQHSGANVLTF	TRBJ2-6	TRBV15	-	-
TGTGCCAGCAGCCCCTATGACCGGGTGTATGGCTACACCTTC	CASSPYDRVYGYTF	TRBJ1-2	TRBV7-2	-	-
TGTGCAGCGAGCCCTACGGCAGGGACAGGGAACACCGGGGAGCTGTTTTTT	CAASPTAGTGNTGELFF	TRBJ2-2	TRBV19	TRBD1	-
TGTGCCAGCAGTGGCCCCGGTCCGGGGGCGGGTGAGCAGTACTTC	CASSGPGPGAGEQYF	TRBJ2-7	TRBV2	-	-
TGTGCCAGCAGTTTAGGGGGGCAGCTCACTGAAGCTTTCTTT	CASSLGGQLTEAFF	TRBJ1-1	TRBV27	-	-
TGTGCCAGCAGGGGGACAGCGGGAAACACCATATATTTT	CASRGTAGNTIYF	TRBJ1-3	TRBV2	TRBD1	-
TGTGCCAGCAGCCCCAATGGGGCCAACACCGGGGAGCTGTTTTTT	CASSPNGANTGELFF	TRBJ2-2	TRBV6-5	-	once
TGTGCCACCAGTGATGGAGGGACCAATCAGCCCCAGCATTTT	CATSDGGTNQPQHF	TRBJ1-5	TRBV24-1	-	-
TGTGCCAGTAGTCTCCGAGGGATTACCTACGAGCAGTACTTC	CASSLRGITYEQYF	TRBJ2-7	TRBV19	-	-
TGTGCCAGCAGCCAAATCGGGCGTATCTCCTACGAGCAGTACTTC	CASSQIGRISYEQYF	TRBJ2-7	TRBV14	-	-
TGTGCCAGCAGTGAAAGCGGTCATCGGGGCAATCAGCCCCAGCATTTT	CASSESGHRGNQPQHF	TRBJ1-5	TRBV6-1	-	-
TGTGCCAGCAGCTTACGGACAGGGAGGTCAGCTAATGAAAAACTGTTTTTT	CASSLRTGRSANEKLFF	TRBJ1-4	TRBV21-1	-	-
TGTGCCAGCAGTTACAGGCTGGCGGGGGTCCAAGAGACCCAGTACTTC	CASSYRLAGVQETQYF	TRBJ2-5	TRBV6-2/TRBV6-3	TRBD2	-
TGTGCCAGCAGTGAAATGGGACAGGGAATTGGCTACACCTTC	CASSEMGQGIGYTF	TRBJ1-2	TRBV2	TRBD1	few
TGTGCCACCAGCAGAGATCCGACCCAAGGAGGTACGCAGTATTTT	CATSRDPTQGGTQYF	TRBJ2-3	TRBV15	-	once
TGTGCCAGTAGTCCTACCGGGTTCTCTGGAAACACCATATATTTT	CASSPTGFSGNTIYF	TRBJ1-3	TRBV19	-	-
TGTGCCAGCACCGAGGGGGGGCCCTACAATGAGCAGTTCTTC	CASTEGGPYNEQFF	TRBJ2-1	TRBV9	-	-
TGCGCCAGGCACAGGGTGTTCGACGAGCAGTACTTC	CARHRVFDEQYF	TRBJ2-7	TRBV10-1	-	-
TGTGCCAGCAGCTTAGCGGGGTTGGGCAATCAGCCCCAGCATTTT	CASSLAGLGNQPQHF	TRBJ1-5	TRBV7-9	-	once
TGTGCCAGCAGCCAACCGGAACTTACCGGGGAGCTGTTTTTT	CASSQPELTGELFF	TRBJ2-2	TRBV4-2	-	-
TGCGCCAGCAGCCAAGACCCCTACAGCAATCAGCCCCAGCATTTT	CASSQDPYSNQPQHF	TRBJ1-5	TRBV4-3	-	-
TGTGCCAGCAGGCTACCGGACAGGATGAACACTGAAGCTTTCTTT	CASRLPDRMNTEAFF	TRBJ1-1	TRBV2	TRBD1	-